Listed below are T cell receptor beta chains from one sample, sequenced in a study of T cells after yellow fever vaccination. TCRdb processed the 5' RACE reads anew with MiXCR; each CDR3 protein has one entry. The sample carries 300,000 to 400,000 distinct CDR3 sequences, about 10% recorded once. The specimen was CD4+ T cells sorted from PBMCs, collected 45 days after the yellow fever booster vaccination. The receptors here all came from a young man who received the YFV17D yellow fever vaccine. CDR3s include the opening cysteine and the closing phenylalanine or tryptophan. Each record gives: clone size, J gene, V gene, D gene, CDR3 protein, CDR3 DNA. The D gene is left open where the match is weak. Only some rows state a clone size, as once, few, many or a class for expanded clones.

once | TRBJ2-5 | TRBV7-6 | . | CASSPRMGAKETQYF | TGTGCCAGCAGCCCGCGAATGGGAGCTAAAGAGACCCAGTACTTC
. | TRBJ2-1 | TRBV11-3 | . | CARESYNRYEQFF | TGTGCCAGGGAGTCTTATAATCGCTATGAGCAGTTCTTC
few | TRBJ1-3 | TRBV5-1 | . | CASSGQGESSGNTIYF | TGCGCCAGCAGCGGGCAGGGAGAGAGCTCTGGAAACACCATATATTTT
few | TRBJ1-4 | TRBV5-1 | . | CASSLGGLDGSNEKLFF | TGCGCCAGCAGCTTGGGGGGCCTAGACGGTTCTAATGAAAAACTGTTTTTT
few | TRBJ1-2 | TRBV4-2 | . | CASSQAQNNYGYTF | TGTGCCAGCAGCCAAGCGCAGAACAATTATGGCTACACCTTC
many | TRBJ1-1 | TRBV7-2 | . | CASSQHRAEAFF | TGTGCCAGCAGCCAACACAGGGCAGAAGCTTTCTTT
few | TRBJ2-1 | TRBV10-3 | TRBD1 | CATGEAGGPFNEQFF | TGTGCCACCGGGGAAGCAGGGGGCCCGTTCAATGAGCAGTTCTTC
many | TRBJ2-4 | TRBV5-6 | . | CASSLWARNIQYF | TGTGCCAGCAGCTTGTGGGCCAGAAACATTCAGTACTTC
few | TRBJ1-2 | TRBV9 | TRBD1 | CASSDGTGGRGYTF | TGTGCCAGCAGCGACGGGACAGGGGGCCGAGGCTACACCTTC
. | TRBJ2-2 | TRBV20-1 | TRBD2 | CSAPGLAGGRGTGELFF | TGCAGTGCTCCGGGACTAGCGGGGGGTCGGGGCACCGGGGAGCTGTTTTTT
. | TRBJ2-3 | TRBV18 | . | CASSPQGPGSPTDTQYF | TGTGCCAGCTCACCTCAAGGGCCCGGATCGCCCACAGATACGCAGTATTTT
many | TRBJ2-5 | TRBV28 | . | CASKAEETQYF | TGTGCCAGCAAGGCGGAAGAGACCCAGTACTTC
. | TRBJ2-2 | TRBV7-9 | . | CASSLEGANTGELFF | TGTGCCAGCAGCTTAGAGGGGGCGAACACCGGGGAGCTGTTTTTT
. | TRBJ2-1 | TRBV11-2 | . | CASSLDGTYSYNEQFF | TGTGCCAGCAGCTTAGATGGGACATACTCCTACAATGAGCAGTTCTTC
few | TRBJ1-1 | TRBV5-1 | TRBD1 | CASSKGDRGFYTEAFF | TGCGCCAGCAGCAAGGGGGACAGGGGTTTTTACACTGAAGCTTTCTTT
few | TRBJ2-2 | TRBV12-3/TRBV12-4 | TRBD1 | CASTLGQGNTGELFF | TGTGCCAGCACCTTGGGACAGGGAAACACCGGGGAGCTGTTTTTT
. | TRBJ1-2 | TRBV27 | . | CASSSHPGRATKPGLTGGYTF | TGTGCCAGCAGTTCGCACCCAGGTCGGGCCACCAAACCGGGACTCACAGGGGGCTACACCTTC
. | TRBJ1-2 | TRBV19 | TRBD1 | CASSTDRTGAGGYTF | TGTGCCAGTAGTACCGACCGGACAGGGGCAGGTGGCTACACCTTC
many | TRBJ2-3 | TRBV5-1 | . | CASSLDLVGLDTQYF | TGCGCCAGCAGCTTAGATCTTGTCGGACTGGATACGCAGTATTTT
many | TRBJ2-1 | TRBV27 | TRBD2 | CASSTNGGKQFF | TGTGCCAGCAGTACTAACGGGGGGAAGCAGTTCTTC
few | TRBJ2-2 | TRBV20-1 | . | CSATRGLSGRELFF | TGCAGTGCTACCCGGGGACTGTCGGGCCGGGAGCTGTTTTTT
few | TRBJ1-1 | TRBV18 | . | CASSPPLDPMNTEAFF | TGTGCCAGCTCACCACCGCTGGATCCGATGAACACTGAAGCTTTCTTT
many | TRBJ2-5 | TRBV6-5 | . | CASSPRGLRETQYF | TGTGCCAGCAGTCCACGGGGCCTTCGGGAGACCCAGTACTTC
. | TRBJ2-2 | TRBV11-2 | . | CASSLDLASTGELFF | TGTGCCAGCAGCTTAGATCTCGCGTCCACCGGGGAGCTGTTTTTT
. | TRBJ2-1 | TRBV2 | TRBD2 | CASSNEASGPNRLYNEQFF | TGTGCCAGCAGTAATGAGGCTAGCGGGCCTAATAGGTTATACAATGAGCAGTTCTTC
few | TRBJ2-7 | TRBV24-1 | . | CATSDPFYEQYF | TGTGCCACCAGTGACCCATTCTACGAGCAGTACTTC
few | TRBJ2-5 | TRBV5-5 | . | CASENDVRETQYF | TGTGCCAGCGAAAATGACGTGAGAGAGACCCAGTACTTC
few | TRBJ2-1 | TRBV7-2 | . | CASSLKYNEQFF | TGTGCCAGCAGCTTAAAGTACAATGAGCAGTTCTTC
. | TRBJ2-5 | TRBV5-1 | TRBD1 | CASSFRQGAGETQYF | TGCGCCAGCAGCTTCAGACAGGGGGCCGGGGAGACCCAGTACTTC
many | TRBJ2-5 | TRBV7-3 | TRBD2 | CASSPSGVGETQYF | TGTGCCAGCAGCCCAAGCGGGGTTGGAGAGACCCAGTACTTC
few | TRBJ2-3 | TRBV7-2 | TRBD2 | CASSLFSGGADTQYF | TGTGCCAGCAGCTTATTCAGCGGGGGGGCAGATACGCAGTATTTT
. | TRBJ1-6 | TRBV4-3 | . | CASSLSQNSPLHF | TGCGCCAGCAGCCTATCACAGAATTCACCCCTCCACTTT
. | TRBJ2-3 | TRBV29-1 | . | CSAARIAEFTDTQYF | TGCAGCGCCGCCAGAATAGCGGAATTCACAGATACGCAGTATTTT
. | TRBJ2-3 | TRBV7-2 | TRBD2 | CASSQGRGRGTDTQYF | TGTGCCAGCAGCCAAGGGAGGGGCAGGGGCACAGATACGCAGTATTTT
. | TRBJ2-7 | TRBV5-1 | . | CASSLGGGSSSYEQYF | TGCGCCAGCAGCTTGGGAGGTGGGAGTAGCTCCTACGAGCAGTACTTC
. | TRBJ1-2 | TRBV20-1 | . | CSARDQSRPYGYTF | TGCAGTGCTAGAGATCAGAGCAGACCCTATGGCTACACCTTC
. | TRBJ2-3 | TRBV4-3 | . | CASSQRPTDTQYF | TGCGCCAGCAGCCAAAGACCCACAGATACGCAGTATTTT
once | TRBJ2-3 | TRBV11-2 | . | CASSLVERYTQYF | TGTGCCAGCAGCTTAGTTGAGCGATATACGCAGTATTTT
. | TRBJ1-5 | TRBV24-1 | . | CATLGRGSGATQPQHF | TGTGCCACCTTGGGGAGGGGGTCGGGGGCGACTCAGCCCCAGCATTTT
. | TRBJ1-5 | TRBV2 | . | CASDWAGGNQPQHF | TGTGCCAGCGATTGGGCGGGGGGCAATCAGCCCCAGCATTTT
few | TRBJ2-7 | TRBV3-1 | . | CASSTYEQYF | TGTGCCAGCAGTACCTACGAGCAGTACTTC
few | TRBJ1-2 | TRBV5-1 | . | CASSLEVAGQGYTF | TGCGCCAGCAGCTTGGAGGTAGCCGGGCAAGGCTACACCTTC